This is a list of T cell receptor beta chains from one sample in a study of shared clonotypes between healthy human individuals. The protocol was immunoSEQ multiplex PCR, while the TCRdb copy is restricted to in-frame clones and leaves out a portion. The sample lists around 2,000,000 clones; about 92% were seen once. The sequenced sample consisted of naive CD8+ T cells from PBMCs. The receptors here all came from a man younger than 35 in good health. Some clones in this sample may be carry-over from other donors' samples. CDR3s include the opening cysteine and the closing phenylalanine or tryptophan. The order of the fields is V gene, CDR3 length, J gene, D gene, CDR3 DNA, CDR3 protein. D genes are given only for firm matches.

V gene: TRBV4-2
CDR3 length: 14
J gene: TRBJ2-1
D gene: -
CDR3 DNA: TGTGCCAGCAGCCGCGGTGGCGCTGACAATGAGCAGTTCTTC
CDR3 protein: CASSRGGADNEQFF

V gene: TRBV27
CDR3 length: 16
J gene: TRBJ2-1
D gene: TRBD2
CDR3 DNA: TGTGCCAGCAGTTTATCGAGGCTAGCGGGAGGAAATGAGCAGTTCTTC
CDR3 protein: CASSLSRLAGGNEQFF

V gene: TRBV19
CDR3 length: 16
J gene: TRBJ2-1
D gene: -
CDR3 DNA: TGTGCCAGTACCCCGTGGGGTTTGGGTTGGAACAATGAGCAGTTCTTC
CDR3 protein: CASTPWGLGWNNEQFF

V gene: TRBV28
CDR3 length: 15
J gene: TRBJ2-7
D gene: TRBD1
CDR3 DNA: TGTGCCAGCAGACTGGGGGACAGGGACTTCCACGAGCAGTACTTC
CDR3 protein: CASRLGDRDFHEQYF

V gene: TRBV7-9
CDR3 length: 15
J gene: TRBJ2-5
D gene: TRBD2
CDR3 DNA: TGTGCCAGCAGCCGGCCTCCGGGACTAGAAGGGGCCCAGTACTTC
CDR3 protein: CASSRPPGLEGAQYF

V gene: TRBV14
CDR3 length: 21
J gene: TRBJ2-1
D gene: -
CDR3 DNA: TGTGCCAGCAGCCAAGGGTGGTGGGGGCTAGCGGAGTTGAATGCCTACAATGAGCAGTTCTTC
CDR3 protein: CASSQGWWGLAELNAYNEQFF

V gene: TRBV5-5
CDR3 length: 16
J gene: TRBJ2-7
D gene: TRBD1
CDR3 DNA: TGTGCCAGCAGCCTAAGACCGGGACAGGGGTTCAACGAGCAGTACTTC
CDR3 protein: CASSLRPGQGFNEQYF

V gene: TRBV27
CDR3 length: 14
J gene: TRBJ1-5
D gene: -
CDR3 DNA: TGTGCCAGAGAGGGGACCGGGCCCAATCAGCCCCAGCATTTT
CDR3 protein: CAREGTGPNQPQHF

V gene: TRBV5-1
CDR3 length: 14
J gene: TRBJ1-1
D gene: TRBD1
CDR3 DNA: TGCGCCAGCAGCTCACGGGACAGGGGGTTTGAAGCTTTCTTT
CDR3 protein: CASSSRDRGFEAFF

V gene: TRBV19
CDR3 length: 13
J gene: TRBJ1-5
D gene: -
CDR3 DNA: TGTGCCAGTAGCCCCAAAAATTGGCAGCCCCAGCATTTT
CDR3 protein: CASSPKNWQPQHF